This T cell receptor beta chain is from a study of T-cell memory formation after mild COVID-19. Study-wide background: Largely donor-specific TCR clusters were found.

TCRdb redid the calling of the 5' RACE reads with MiXCR, one entry per CDR3 protein. In the table there are about 450,000 distinct CDR3 sequences, less than 25% of which are singletons. The germline CDR1 and CDR2 sequences are MNHEY and SVGAGI. Trimming removed 8 bases at V and 0 bases at J, with 17 bases between. The CDR3 is made up of 16 amino acids. This TCR was sampled from an adult woman who had mild COVID-19 (a few samples of this study predate the infection). Cell type and time point are not known. The chain employs TRBV6-5 and TRBJ1-3; possibly TRBD1 for D (5 bases). The sequenced sample was PBMCs or a T cell subset sorted from them (not recorded which). The CDR3 sequence is CASARDGTISGNTIYF. The CDR3 region has the DNA TGTGCCAGCGCCCGGGACGGAACAATCTCTGGAAACACCATATATTTT.